The 15 T cell receptor beta chains below were found in one sample sequenced in a study of cytomegalovirus exposure and HLA in healthy donors. With 60 Vbeta and 13 Jbeta primers, the PCR was carried out. Some clones are missing from TCRdb's copy, which holds only in-frame ones; the method was immunoSEQ multiplex PCR. The sample holds over 100,000 clones. What was sequenced was PBMCs. These TCRs come from a man between 35 and 55 years old in good health and CMV-seropositive.

V is TRBV12-2 and J is TRBJ2-7; the D segment call TRBD2 is taken from the table without a DNA check. TRBV12-2 is listed as a pseudogene. The CDR3 length is 15 residues. The CDR3 DNA reads as TGTGCAAGTCGCTCACCGGGCGGGTATAGCCGCGAGCAGTGCTTC. Its translation: CASRSPGGYSREQCF.

This chain joins TRBV5-1 and TRBJ2-3, with a weak D call TRBD2 (6 bases). V was shortened by 7 bases and J by 4 bases, with 22 bases between the two germline ends. The CDR3 runs to 16 residues. The germline V gene has CDR1 SGHRS and CDR2 YFSETQ. The CDR3 nucleotides are TGCGCCAGCGATACCGGGGACTTTCTCCCTCCAGATACGCAGTATTTT. Translated: CASDTGDFLPPDTQYF.

For the CDR3, the DNA is TGTGCCAGCAGCTTGGGACAGGGGTCGGCAGAGACCCAGTACTTC. The encoded protein is CASSLGQGSAETQYF. This chain links TRBV5-4 with TRBJ2-5, with TRBD1 identical over 8 bases. CDR3 size: 15 residues. Trimming at V came to 0 bases and at J to 4 bases, leaving 5 bases not matched to a gene. Germline assignment: CDR1 SGHNT and CDR2 YYREEE (reference sequence).

This chain joins TRBV7-3 and TRBJ2-7, with 7 bases matching TRBD1. Per germline, CDR1 SGHTA and CDR2 FQGTGA. V trimming: 5 bases; J trimming: 7 bases; junction bases outside the gene matches: 8. The CDR3 runs to 13 residues. The CDR3 here is CASSVTGTEEQYF. As DNA, the CDR3 is TGTGCCAGCAGCGTCACCGGGACAGAAGAGCAGTACTTC.

This rearrangement joins TRBV28 to TRBJ1-2, with 7 bases matching TRBD1. V was clipped by 9 bases and J by 4 bases; unmatched bases: 8. Germline V lookup: CDR1 MDHEN, CDR2 SYDVKM. The CDR3 loop spans 13 amino acids. CDR3: CASRDSPLYGYTF. The CDR3 DNA sequence: TGTGCCAGTCGGGACAGCCCTCTCTATGGCTACACCTTC.

V usage is TRBV30 and J usage is TRBJ2-5; 9 nucleotides align to TRBD1. This CDR3 spans 15 amino acids. The V gene end was trimmed by 0 bases and the J gene end by 4 bases; junction bases not matched to a gene: 6. Germline V gene data show CDR1 as GTSNPN and CDR2 as SVGIG (reference sequence). The CDR3 spells CAWSVLGTGLETQYF. DNA for the CDR3: TGTGCCTGGAGTGTACTCGGGACAGGGTTAGAGACCCAGTACTTC.

The chain carries TRBV4-1 and TRBJ2-7; D uncertain. This CDR3 contains 14 residues. Germline loops: CDR1 MGHRA, CDR2 YSYEKL. V was shortened by 3 bases and J by 0 bases, with 9 bases between the two germline ends. This CDR3 reads CASSQGSFSYEQYF. The CDR3 coding sequence is TGCGCCAGCAGCCAGGGCTCATTCTCCTACGAGCAGTACTTC.

The chain joins TRBV5-1 to TRBJ2-7; TRBD1 aligns across 9 bases. J was trimmed by 6 bases and V by 3 bases; bases with no gene match: 10. Germline CDR1 is SGHRS and CDR2 is YFSETQ. The CDR3 covers 15 residues. CDR3 region: CASSSGTGKGSEQYF. The CDR3 DNA reads as TGCGCCAGCAGCTCAGGGACAGGGAAAGGGTCCGAGCAGTACTTC.

The V call is TRBV10-3, the J call TRBJ2-7, with 8 bases that match TRBD1. Trimming cost V 6 bases and J 6 bases; bases outside gene matches: 13. This CDR3 has 15 residues. Germline V lookup: CDR1 ENHRY, CDR2 SYGVKD. The DNA of the CDR3 is TGTGCCATCAGAGTGATCCAGGGGGCCTCGAGCGAGCAGTACTTC. It is translated as CAIRVIQGASSEQYF.

J is TRBJ2-2 and V is TRBV5-8; D possibly corresponds to TRBD2 (6 bases). The CDR3 is 15 amino acids. Germline CDR1 is SGHTS and CDR2 is YDEGEE. Trimming pared 0 bases from V and 4 bases from J, leaving 10 bases between. CDR3 nucleotide sequence: TGTGCCAGCAGCTTGGACGGGAGAGGCACCGGGGAGCTGTTTTTT. This translates into CASSLDGRGTGELFF.

Concerning this clone: One junction end does not reproduce the germline sequence, and a read error may be involved. Other DNA sequences in this specimen translate into the identical CDR3. V usage is TRBV15 and J usage is TRBJ1-1; D is uncertain. Germline loops: CDR1 LNHNV, CDR2 YYDKDF (reference sequence). The CDR3 sequence is 16 residues long. The CDR3, as DNA: TGCGCCACCAGCAGAGATCGTCTCAGTTTTAACACTGAAGCTTTCTTT. The encoded protein is CATSRDRLSFNTEAFF.

The chain couples TRBV5-6 to TRBJ1-2; unclear D gene. In germline, CDR1 is SGHDT, CDR2 YYEEEE. V was pared by 4 bases and J by 0 bases, with 13 bases between. The CDR3 is made up of 15 amino acids. In DNA, the CDR3 is TGTGCCAGCAGCCCCCTAAGGAGACCTAACTATGGCTACACCTTC. Its protein is CASSPLRRPNYGYTF.

The chain uses TRBV23-1 and TRBJ2-3; possible D gene TRBD1, 6 bases. TRBV23-1 counts as an open reading frame of uncertain function. This CDR3 contains 21 residues. The ends were cut back, 2 bases at V and 0 bases at J, with 27 bases in the middle. The CDR3 DNA follows: TGCGCCAGCAGTCAAAGAAACACGACAGGACCAACCCTGATAAGCACAGATACGCAGTATTTT. Translation gives CASSQRNTTGPTLISTDTQYF.

The V call is TRBV10-1, the J call TRBJ2-7, with D unclear. V lost 2 bases and J 9 bases, leaving 14 bases between the germline ends. Germline V gives CDR1 WNHNN, CDR2 SYGVQD (reference sequence). This CDR3 comprises 13 residues. The CDR3 sequence is CASSEGSGIGQYF. CDR3 nucleotides: TGCGCCAGCAGTGAGGGTTCGGGTATCGGGCAGTACTTC.

The chain uses TRBV29-1 and TRBJ1-3; D not resolved. CDR3 length: 14 residues. The germline gives CDR1 SQVTM, CDR2 ANQGSEA. The ends were cut back, 1 base at V and 2 bases at J, with 9 bases in the middle. As DNA, the CDR3 is TGCAGCGTTGAAGTATCCGGAGCTGGAAACACCATATATTTT. Its protein is CSVEVSGAGNTIYF.